This is a list of T cell receptor beta chains from one sample in a study of monozygotic twins with inflammatory bowel disease. After re-calling the 5' RACE reads, TCRdb lists one entry per CDR3 protein, DNA absent. The table lists 300,000 to 350,000 distinct CDR3 sequences. Sequenced: blood. These receptors all come from a human donor with ulcerative colitis or Crohn's disease, or a healthy co-twin of an affected twin (not recorded which). Both conserved end residues are part of each CDR3.

CASSRGWGEGTEAFF,TRBV4-3,TRBJ1-1
CASSLESAVGQNEQFF,TRBV5-1,TRBJ2-1
CASSGSLAEQYF,TRBV3-1,TRBJ2-7
CASSNRVMNTEAFF,TRBV5-1,TRBJ1-1
CASNLAGGIETRYF,TRBV9,TRBJ2-5
CASSLGSLVPNEQFF,TRBV7-2,TRBJ2-1
CASSRTAKGETQYF,TRBV5-1,TRBJ2-5
CASSLLLGGGFQETQYF,TRBV7-9,TRBJ2-5
CASSLGPTGKGNQPQHF,TRBV7-9,TRBJ1-5
CASSLGSVQETQYF,TRBV5-1,TRBJ2-5
CASSARDSRTRPQHF,TRBV10-1,TRBJ1-5
CASSLQGLENPPQHF,TRBV28,TRBJ1-5
CASSSGQGVYEQYF,TRBV7-6,TRBJ2-7
CASSYYSTGELFF,TRBV28,TRBJ2-2
CSVESQGSADTQYF,TRBV29-1,TRBJ2-3
CATSREGQGPYEQYF,TRBV15,TRBJ2-7
CASSPEGAYGTQYF,TRBV18,TRBJ2-5
CASSMAGGASYNEQFF,TRBV19,TRBJ2-1
CASSLRDSTAQYF,TRBV19,TRBJ2-5
CASRAQRDTEAFF,TRBV5-1,TRBJ1-1
CASSSRTLAEYEQYF,TRBV28,TRBJ2-7
CASSLSMGSTGELFF,TRBV5-1,TRBJ2-2
CASKSGRTSPEQFF,TRBV27,TRBJ2-1
CASMAGGTYEQFF,TRBV5-1,TRBJ2-1
CASSQQGLRNEQYF,TRBV28,TRBJ2-7
CSAVGGGTEAFF,TRBV20-1,TRBJ1-1
CASRPGQGVYTGELFF,TRBV2,TRBJ2-2
CAYRETSTEAFF,TRBV30,TRBJ1-1
CSATPPLDYGYTF,TRBV20-1,TRBJ1-2
CASSVGGTGYYGYTF,TRBV9,TRBJ1-2
CASSEDPSNQPQHF,TRBV2,TRBJ1-5
CASSSVGTRVYNEQFF,TRBV7-3,TRBJ2-1
CASSPWAGANTEAFF,TRBV23-1,TRBJ1-1
CASTLTSASYEQYF,TRBV27,TRBJ2-7
CASTPSTDSNQPQHF,TRBV6-2/TRBV6-3,TRBJ1-5
CASSPKSGTGGDTQYF,TRBV5-4,TRBJ2-3
CASSLAARSKQYF,TRBV5-1,TRBJ2-7
CASSSQGPETQYF,TRBV12-3/TRBV12-4,TRBJ2-5
CASSRGRGAYNEQFF,TRBV28,TRBJ2-1
CASSLAGGRNNEQFF,TRBV13,TRBJ2-1
CASSLAGIRGGTTEAFF,TRBV12-3/TRBV12-4,TRBJ1-1
CASSLLQGFDEQYF,TRBV5-1,TRBJ2-7
CASSLESGHQETQYF,TRBV7-8,TRBJ2-5
CASSLMGGNQETQYF,TRBV5-1,TRBJ2-5
CASSFRGAGGDTEAFF,TRBV12-3/TRBV12-4,TRBJ1-1
CSVGRRGDTEAFF,TRBV29-1,TRBJ1-1
CASSPDRGLNYGYTF,TRBV18,TRBJ1-2
CASSPHPGTDYGYTF,TRBV28,TRBJ1-2
CASSLAGGEGLNEQFF,TRBV5-6,TRBJ2-1